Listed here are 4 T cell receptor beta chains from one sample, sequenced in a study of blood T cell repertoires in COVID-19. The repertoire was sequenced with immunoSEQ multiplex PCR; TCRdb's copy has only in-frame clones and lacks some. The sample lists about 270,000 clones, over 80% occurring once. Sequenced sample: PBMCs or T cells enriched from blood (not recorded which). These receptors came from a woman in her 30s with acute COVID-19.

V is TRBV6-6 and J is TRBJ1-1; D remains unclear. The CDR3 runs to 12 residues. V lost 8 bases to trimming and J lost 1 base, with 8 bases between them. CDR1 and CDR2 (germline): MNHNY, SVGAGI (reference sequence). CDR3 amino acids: CASRDSNTEAFF. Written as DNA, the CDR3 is TGTGCCAGCCGAGATTCGAACACTGAAGCTTTCTTT.

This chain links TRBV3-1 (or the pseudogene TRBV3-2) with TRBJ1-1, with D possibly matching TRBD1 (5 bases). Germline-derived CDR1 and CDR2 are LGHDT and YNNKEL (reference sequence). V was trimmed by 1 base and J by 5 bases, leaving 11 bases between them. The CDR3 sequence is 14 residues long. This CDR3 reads CASSQAQGGTEAFF. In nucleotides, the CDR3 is TGTGCCAGCAGCCAAGCGCAGGGAGGGACTGAAGCTTTCTTT.

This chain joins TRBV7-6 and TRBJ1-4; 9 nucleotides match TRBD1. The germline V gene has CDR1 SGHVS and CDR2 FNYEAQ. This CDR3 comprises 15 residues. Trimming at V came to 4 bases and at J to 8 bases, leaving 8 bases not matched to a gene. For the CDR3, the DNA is TGTGCCAGCAGCTCCCCGGACAGGGGATACGAAAAACTGTTTTTT. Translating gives CASSSPDRGYEKLFF.

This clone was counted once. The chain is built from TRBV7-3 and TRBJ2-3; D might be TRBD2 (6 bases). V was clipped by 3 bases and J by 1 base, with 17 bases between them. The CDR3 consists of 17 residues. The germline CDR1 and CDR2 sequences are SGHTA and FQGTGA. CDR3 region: CASSFGLAPGGTDTQYF. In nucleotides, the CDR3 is TGTGCCAGCAGCTTCGGGCTAGCGCCCGGCGGCACAGATACGCAGTATTTT.